The 14 T cell receptor beta chains in this list originate from one sample, sequenced in a study of T cells in localized non-small cell lung cancer. Some clones are missing from TCRdb's copy, which holds only in-frame ones; the method was immunoSEQ multiplex PCR. The sample yields about 40,000 clones, around nine tenths seen once. The material was peripheral blood, obtained before any cancer treatment. The origin of the receptors is a man aged 18-55 years with stage I lung adenocarcinoma.

CDR3 sequence: CASSSGQGQNEQFF. CDR3 nucleotide sequence: TGCGCCAGCAGCTCCGGACAGGGGCAAAATGAGCAGTTCTTC. The genes are TRBV5-1 and TRBJ2-1, with TRBD1 identical over 9 bases. CDR3 length equals 14 residues. Germline CDR1 and CDR2: SGHRS and YFSETQ. V shed 3 bases, J shed 7 bases, and the junction held 5 bases outside the gene matches.

This clone came up a few times. J is TRBJ2-7 and V is TRBV2, with 12 nucleotides matching TRBD2. With V trimmed by 7 bases and J by 2 bases, 6 bases remained unmatched. CDR1 is SNHLY and CDR2 is FYNNEI in the germline V gene. This CDR3 comprises 15 residues. The CDR3 spells CASKVTSGGPYEQYF. CDR3 coding DNA: TGTGCCAGCAAGGTGACTAGCGGGGGCCCCTACGAGCAGTACTTC.

The J gene is TRBJ1-2, the V gene TRBV27, with a weak D call TRBD1 (5 bases). The CDR3 is 14 amino acids. Deletions cut 6 bases from V and 4 bases from J, with 15 bases between. Germline loops: CDR1 MNHEY, CDR2 SMNVEV (reference sequence). CDR3 DNA: TGTGCCAGCAGCCCTACAACAGGCACCTATGGCTACACCTTC. Its translation is CASSPTTGTYGYTF.

The chain has TRBV9 and TRBJ2-1, with D perhaps being TRBD1 or TRBD2 (6 bases each). This CDR3 comprises 15 residues. Germline V gives CDR1 SGDLS, CDR2 YYNGEE. Trimming cost V 1 base and J 2 bases, with 10 bases left between them. The CDR3 loop reads CASSVRRGAYNEQFF. The CDR3 DNA reads as TGTGCCAGCAGCGTACGGAGGGGGGCCTACAATGAGCAGTTCTTC.

The chain carries TRBV4-3 and TRBJ1-2; TRBD1 agrees at 7 bases. Per germline, CDR1 LGHNA and CDR2 YSLEER. The CDR3 loop spans 16 amino acids. V lost 0 bases and J lost 4; bases outside the gene matches: 8. The CDR3 spells CASSQDARGPSYGYTF. CDR3 DNA sequence: TGCGCCAGCAGCCAAGATGCGAGGGGGCCTAGCTATGGCTACACCTTC.

The CDR3 DNA is TGTGCCAGCAGTTACGGGAACTCCTATAATTCACCCCTCCACTTT. Translated: CASSYGNSYNSPLHF. The genes are TRBV6-6 and TRBJ1-6; unclear D gene. Germline-derived CDR1 and CDR2 are MNHNY and SVGAGI (reference sequence). V dropped 2 bases and J dropped 0 bases, with 5 bases sitting between them. The CDR3 sequence is 15 residues long.

Only one count was recorded for this clone. The chain couples TRBV4-3 to TRBJ1-2; 7 bases agree with TRBD1. Germline assignment: CDR1 LGHNA and CDR2 YSLEER. The ends lost 2 bases at V and 8 bases at J; junction bases unmatched: 14. The CDR3 extends over 16 amino acids. CDR3 in amino acids: CASSQSWDRYIRGYTF. CDR3 sequence (DNA): TGCGCCAGCAGCCAATCCTGGGACAGATATATTCGAGGCTACACCTTC.

The chain links TRBV30 to TRBJ1-2, with D unresolved. This CDR3 is built from 13 residues. CDR1 and CDR2 (germline): GTSNPN, SVGIG (reference sequence). The ends were cut back, 0 bases at V and 14 bases at J, with 19 bases in the middle. Here the CDR3 DNA reads TGTGCCTGGAGTGTATTATCGACCCTGGCTAGGACCTTC. This encodes CAWSVLSTLARTF. The full variable domain, in which reference TRBV30 and TRBJ1-2 provide the parts outside the CDR3, is SQTIHQWPATLVQPVGSPLSLECTVEGTSNPNLYWYRQAAGRGLQLLFYSVGIGQISSEVPQNLSASRPQDRQFILSSKKLLLSDSGFYLCAWSVLSTLARTFGSGTRLTVV.

The chain employs TRBV5-4 and TRBJ2-1; D tentatively reads TRBD1 or TRBD2 (5 bases each). The germline V gene has CDR1 SGHNT and CDR2 YYREEE (reference sequence). Trimming left V 0 bases short and J 15 bases short, with 16 bases between. The CDR3 covers 13 residues. CDR3 sequence reads: CASSLDFVGVWFF. CDR3 DNA: TGTGCCAGCAGCTTGGATTTCGTGGGGGTCTGGTTCTTC.

V gene TRBV7-2 combines with J gene TRBJ2-7, with D maybe TRBD2 (5 bases). The CDR3 extends over 15 amino acids. Germline-derived CDR1 and CDR2 are SGHTA and FQGNSA. Between the trimmed V and J ends, which lost 7 bases and 7 bases, there was a span of 23 bases. The CDR3, as DNA: TGTGCCAGCACCCCCGGCACTAGGACCCCTGGAGAGCAGTACTTC. As protein: CASTPGTRTPGEQYF.

The chain uses TRBV19 and TRBJ2-6; the D is unclear. V lost 3 bases to trimming and J lost 0 bases, with 9 bases between them. Germline CDR1 is LNHDA and CDR2 is SQIVND (reference sequence). The CDR3 is 16 residues long. The CDR3 loop is CASSMPGISGANVLTF. The CDR3 region has the DNA TGTGCCAGTAGTATGCCAGGAATCTCTGGGGCCAACGTCCTGACTTTC.

This chain connects TRBV6-1 to TRBJ1-1; D perhaps matches TRBD1 (5 bases). V lost 3 bases, J lost 3 bases, and 11 bases lay in between. Germline lookup yields CDR1 MNHNS and CDR2 SASEGT. The CDR3 has 14 amino acids. The CDR3 sequence is CASSDWWGDTEAFF. In nucleotides, the CDR3 is TGTGCCAGCAGTGATTGGTGGGGCGACACTGAAGCTTTCTTT.

The genes are TRBV5-4 and TRBJ2-3; D may be TRBD2 (7 bases). CDR1 and CDR2 (germline): SGHNT, YYREEE (reference sequence). The germline V and J ends were trimmed by 0 bases and 9 bases, with 11 bases remaining between them. The CDR3 spans 13 residues. The CDR3 nucleotides read TGTGCCAGCAGCTTGGAGGGGGGGCGGACGCAGTATTTT. It yields the protein CASSLEGGRTQYF. Looking up the rest from reference TRBV5-4 and TRBJ2-3 gives the full variable domain: ETGVTQSPTHLIKTRGQQVTLRCSSQSGHNTVSWYQQALGQGPQFIFQYYREEENGRGNFPPRFSGLQFPNYSSELNVNALELDDSALYLCASSLEGGRTQYFGPGTRLTVL.

The chain joins TRBV11-2 to TRBJ2-3; 12 bases map to TRBD2. CDR1 and CDR2 from the germline V gene are SGHAT and FQNNGV. The CDR3 is 18 amino acids. V was clipped by 2 bases and J by 0 bases; unmatched bases: 6. The CDR3 DNA follows: TGTGCCAGCAGCTTACGAACTAGCGGGGGGCCTAGCACAGATACGCAGTATTTT. The encoded protein is CASSLRTSGGPSTDTQYF.